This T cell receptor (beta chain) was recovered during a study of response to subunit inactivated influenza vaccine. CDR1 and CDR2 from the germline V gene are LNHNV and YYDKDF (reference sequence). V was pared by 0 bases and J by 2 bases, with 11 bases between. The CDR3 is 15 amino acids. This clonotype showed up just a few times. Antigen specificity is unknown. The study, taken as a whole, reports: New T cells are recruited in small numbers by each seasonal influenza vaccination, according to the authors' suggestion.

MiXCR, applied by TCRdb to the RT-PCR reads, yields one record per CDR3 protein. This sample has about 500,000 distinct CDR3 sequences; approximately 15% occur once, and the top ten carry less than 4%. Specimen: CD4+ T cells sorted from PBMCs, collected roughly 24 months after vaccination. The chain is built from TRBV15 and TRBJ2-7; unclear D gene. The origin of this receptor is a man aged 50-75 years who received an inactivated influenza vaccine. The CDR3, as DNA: TGTGCCACCAGCAGAGATAGGGCAGCTACCTACGAGCAGTACTTC. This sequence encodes CATSRDRAATYEQYF.